A single sample gave rise to the 16 T cell receptor beta chains below, sequenced in a study of T cell responses to AZD1222 COVID-19 vaccine. The table came from immunoSEQ multiplex PCR; TCRdb's copy has only in-frame clones and leaves some out. The data contain tens of thousands of clones, over 75% of them seen just once; the ten biggest clones take up roughly 5%. Source: peripheral blood, taken on day 0 of MenACWY control vaccination. All receptors come from an adult in good health.

V is TRBV6-5 and J is TRBJ2-3; D is uncertain. The CDR3 is made up of 16 amino acids. V shed 4 bases and J shed 1 base, with 15 bases lying between them. From germline, CDR1 is MNHEY and CDR2 SVGAGI. The CDR3 DNA is TGTGCCAGCAGTTCCCCTCGGTCGGGCGGCACAGATACGCAGTATTTT. Its protein product is CASSSPRSGGTDTQYF.

The DNA for the CDR3 is TGTGCCAGTAAGGCGGGGGACGCCGGGGATTCACCCCTCCACTTT. This gives the protein CASKAGDAGDSPLHF. The chain couples TRBV19 to TRBJ1-6; D is possibly TRBD1 (5 bases). Germline lookup yields CDR1 LNHDA and CDR2 SQIVND (reference sequence). The CDR3 is made up of 15 amino acids. V was trimmed by 7 bases and J by 8 bases, leaving 18 bases between them.

The rearrangement links TRBV27 to TRBJ1-1, with D tentatively TRBD1 (5 bases). CDR3 length: 15 residues. Germline CDR1 MNHEY, CDR2 SMNVEV (reference sequence). Trimming shortened V by 3 bases and J by 6 bases, and 17 bases separated the two germline ends. This CDR3 reads CASSFGLLQGSEAFF. The CDR3 DNA reads as TGTGCCAGCAGTTTTGGGCTTCTTCAGGGATCTGAAGCTTTCTTT.

This clone was detected once. This chain uses TRBV10-3 with TRBJ1-1; the D gene is possibly TRBD1 (5 bases). Trimming stripped 6 bases from V and 1 base from J, with 12 bases between. The V gene's germline CDR1 is ENHRY and CDR2 SYGVKD. The CDR3 is made up of 14 amino acids. DNA for the CDR3: TGTGCCATCAGCCCGGGACTGGAGAACACTGAAGCTTTCTTT. Translating gives CAISPGLENTEAFF.

V gene TRBV24-1 combines with J gene TRBJ1-1; TRBD1 matches at 9 bases. CDR1 is KGHDR and CDR2 is SFDVKD in the germline V gene. V lost 2 bases, J lost 0 bases, and 3 bases stayed unmatched. CDR3 length: 16 residues. The CDR3 sequence is CATSDSGTGMNTEAFF. Written as DNA, the CDR3 is TGTGCCACCAGTGATTCCGGGACAGGGATGAACACTGAAGCTTTCTTT.

This rearrangement joins TRBV5-1 to TRBJ1-1, with D uncertain. The CDR3 length is 14 residues. V lost 0 bases and J lost 8, with 14 bases in between. CDR1 SGHRS and CDR2 YFSETQ come from the germline V gene. For the CDR3, the DNA is TGCGCCAGCAGCTTGGGTGTCACTCCGAAAGAAGCTTTCTTT. Translation gives CASSLGVTPKEAFF.

The chain recombines TRBV5-8 with TRBJ2-1; 9 positions match TRBD1. The germline V gene has CDR1 SGHTS and CDR2 YDEGEE. The junction had 9 bases not matched to a gene; V was cut back by 4 bases and J by 13 bases. The CDR3 totals 13 residues. CDR3 in DNA: TGTGCCAGCAGCCGGTACAGGGGGCAGAGACAGTTCTTC. Translated: CASSRYRGQRQFF.

V gene TRBV7-2 combines with J gene TRBJ1-6; D gene uncertain. Trimming pared 1 base from V and 7 bases from J, leaving 5 bases between. Germline-derived CDR1 and CDR2 are SGHTA and FQGNSA. CDR3 length equals 13 residues. The CDR3 nucleotides are TGTGCCAGCAGCTTAGTGGTGAATTCACCCCTCCACTTT. It translates to CASSLVVNSPLHF. Looking up the rest from reference TRBV7-2 and TRBJ1-6 gives the full variable domain: GAGVSQSPSNKVTEKGKDVELRCDPISGHTALYWYRQSLGQGLEFLIYFQGNSAPDKSGLPSDRFSAERTGGSVSTLTIQRTQQEDSAVYLCASSLVVNSPLHFGNGTRLTVT.

Only a few counts were recorded for this clone. The V call is TRBV4-3, the J call TRBJ2-7; the D gene is possibly TRBD1 (6 bases). CDR1 and CDR2 from the germline V gene are LGHNA and YSLEER. The CDR3 has 14 amino acids. Trimming shortened V by 4 bases and J by 0 bases, and 10 bases separated the two germline ends. Here the CDR3 DNA reads TGCGCCAGCAGCCCAGGGGCCAACTCCTACGAGCAGTACTTC. Its translation: CASSPGANSYEQYF.

This chain joins TRBV19 and TRBJ2-7, with 8 bases aligning to TRBD1. The J segment lost 4 bases and the V segment lost 6 bases, leaving 8 bases of the junction unmatched. Germline CDR1 LNHDA, CDR2 SQIVND (reference sequence). This CDR3 contains 14 residues. CDR3 sequence: CASSQKNRGYEQYF. CDR3 sequence (DNA): TGTGCCAGTAGCCAAAAAAACAGGGGGTACGAGCAGTACTTC. Drawing the rest from reference TRBV19 and TRBJ2-7, the complete variable domain is DGGITQSPKYLFRKEGQNVTLSCEQNLNHDAMYWYRQDPGQGLRLIYYSQIVNDFQKGDIAEGYSVSREKKESFPLTVTSAQKNPTAFYLCASSQKNRGYEQYFGPGTRLTVT.

V usage is TRBV28 and J usage is TRBJ1-2; the D is unclear. CDR3 length: 12 residues. The V end was cut by 5 bases, the J end by 0 bases, with 4 bases between. CDR1 is MDHEN and CDR2 is SYDVKM in the germline V gene. DNA for the CDR3: TGTGCCAGCAGTCCAGCTAACTATGGCTACACCTTC. Protein sequence: CASSPANYGYTF.

This clone was picked up one time. CDR3 nucleotides: TGTGCCACCAGCGCCGGACAGGGCGGCAATCAGCCCCAGCATTTT. This gives the protein CATSAGQGGNQPQHF. The chain links TRBV15 to TRBJ1-5; 8 nucleotides agree with TRBD1. The V and J ends lost 5 bases and 2 bases, in that order; junction bases with no gene match: 5. Per the germline V gene, CDR1 is LNHNV and CDR2 is YYDKDF (reference sequence). CDR3 size: 15 residues.

The chain is built from TRBV28 and TRBJ1-3; D gene uncertain. The CDR3 length is 15 residues. The V gene lost 6 bases and the J gene lost 0 bases, with 12 bases spanning the gap. Germline values: CDR1 MDHEN, CDR2 SYDVKM. CDR3 sequence reads: CASRPNLSSGNTIYF. The CDR3 nucleotides read TGTGCCAGCAGACCAAATCTTAGCTCTGGAAACACCATATATTTT.

This clone has a single count. The chain employs TRBV12-3 or TRBV12-4 and TRBJ1-1, with no clear D. This CDR3 is built from 12 residues. The V end was cut by 4 bases, the J end by 5 bases, with 8 bases between. Here the CDR3 reads CASSWRGTEAFF. The CDR3 DNA reads as TGTGCCAGCAGTTGGCGTGGGACTGAAGCTTTCTTT.

The J gene is TRBJ2-7, the V gene TRBV18, with TRBD2 matching over 10 bases. Germline V lookup: CDR1 KGHSH, CDR2 LQKENI. The CDR3 loop spans 16 amino acids. The junction had 6 bases not matched to a gene; V was cut back by 2 bases and J by 2 bases. The CDR3 sequence: CASSPFLAGVPYEQYF. CDR3 nucleotides: TGTGCCAGCTCACCATTTCTAGCGGGAGTCCCCTACGAGCAGTACTTC. Combining the CDR3 with reference TRBV18 and TRBJ2-7 gives the whole variable domain NAGVMQNPRHLVRRRGQEARLRCSPMKGHSHVYWYRQLPEEGLKFMVYLQKENIIDESGMPKERFSAEFPKEGPSILRIQQVVRGDSAAYFCASSPFLAGVPYEQYFGPGTRLTVT.

V is TRBV6-1 and J is TRBJ1-4, with D hard to call. The V gene lost 3 bases and the J gene lost 6 bases, with 11 bases spanning the gap. The CDR3 consists of 14 residues. The germline V gene encodes CDR1 MNHNS and CDR2 SASEGT. CDR3 sequence (DNA): TGTGCCAGCAGTGATATTAGCCCTGATGAAAAACTGTTTTTT. It codes for CASSDISPDEKLFF.